The entry below describes one TCR beta chain. The CDR3 sequence is 16 residues long. Trimming cost V 6 bases and J 5 bases; bases outside gene matches: 13. Germline V gene sequence: CDR1 MNHNY, CDR2 SVGAGI (reference sequence). The data are from a study of blood T cell repertoires in COVID-19. Profiled with immunoSEQ multiplex PCR; TCRdb holds only in-frame clones, not every one. The sample includes more than 85,000 clones, 70% to 90% seen only once; the top ten take approximately 17%. Material: peripheral blood. This receptor was taken from a human donor in a cohort sampled during active COVID-19. The rearrangement links TRBV6-6 to TRBJ1-1; 9 bases agree with TRBD1. The CDR3 DNA sequence: TGTGCCAGCAGACCAACCGGAACAGGGGGCGTAACTGAAGCTTTCTTT. This gives the protein CASRPTGTGGVTEAFF.